This T cell receptor beta chain was observed in a study of shared clonotypes between healthy human individuals. Background on the study: The cohort had a couple of women and three men, ages 18 to 49. Findings and caveats of the study: Blood was the only sampled material, and tissue repertoires likely differ.

TCRdb's copy holds only in-frame clones and misses some; the assay was immunoSEQ multiplex PCR. The sample includes 1,400,000 or so clones, 97% to 99% of them seen just once. Note on this clone: Antigen specificity is unknown.

The sequencing input was naive CD4+ T cells sorted from blood. The subset was: CD45RA+ positively selected. The TCR comes from a man aged 30-40 years in good health.

CDR3 loop: CASSAHRGSVDEQYF. The CDR3 DNA reads as TGTGCCAGCAGTGCACACAGGGGGTCTGTGGACGAGCAGTACTTC. The rearrangement links TRBV28 to TRBJ2-7, with 8 bases aligning to TRBD1. The ends lost 5 bases at V and 5 bases at J; junction bases unmatched: 11. Germline values: CDR1 MDHEN, CDR2 SYDVKM. The CDR3 is 15 residues long. The full variable domain, completed using reference TRBV28 and TRBJ2-7, is DVKVTQSSRYLVKRTGEKVFLECVQDMDHENMFWYRQDPGLGLRLIYFSYDVKMKEKGDIPEGYSVSREKKERFSLILESASTNQTSMYLCASSAHRGSVDEQYFGPGTRLTVT.